This TCR beta chain was sequenced during a study of blood T cell repertoires in COVID-19. TCRdb's copy holds only in-frame clones and misses some; the assay was immunoSEQ multiplex PCR. In the table there are around 250,000 clones, around 89% of which are singletons. The V and J ends lost 0 bases and 0 bases respectively, with 12 bases between them. The CDR3 loop spans 16 amino acids. The V gene's germline CDR1 is SGHDT and CDR2 YYEEEE. The clonotype comes from a middle-aged woman with acute COVID-19. The V gene is TRBV5-6, the J gene TRBJ1-1; no definite D call. The sequenced material came from PBMCs or T cells enriched from blood (not recorded which). The CDR3 reads CASSLVGRTLNTEAFF. CDR3 nucleotide sequence: TGTGCCAGCAGCTTGGTCGGGAGAACCCTGAACACTGAAGCTTTCTTT.